The clone carrying this T cell receptor (beta chain) has more than one count but fewer than ten. Its target is unknown. The sample belongs to a study of vaccination and CD4 T cells after COVID-19. Treatment reported: approximately 9-day PBMC culture with coronavirus spike peptide pools or control peptides (ViraFEST assay). Sequencing of the DNA from cultured CD4+ T cells was carried out with the Oncomine TCR Beta short-read assay. Genomic DNA was taken out of cultured CD4+ T cells by extraction. A single record per CDR3 protein comes from TCRdb applying MiXCR to the PCR reads. The profile shows some 9,300 distinct CDR3 sequences, almost 60% of them singletons. CDR3 length: 13 residues. The ends were cut back, 0 bases at V and 7 bases at J, with 9 bases in the middle. Germline loops: CDR1 MGHRA, CDR2 YSYEKL.

The chain combines TRBV4-1 with TRBJ1-2; TRBD1 might be the D (6 bases). This sequence was found in a human donor who had recovered from COVID-19. The sample was CD4+ T cells from blood, cultured in vitro. This chain's CDR3 is CASSQEPGAGYTF. CDR3 bases: TGCGCCAGCAGCCAAGAGCCGGGGGCTGGCTACACCTTC.